This entry lists 20 T cell receptor beta chains sequenced from one sample in a study of cytomegalovirus exposure and HLA in healthy donors. In the PCR, 60 Vbeta and 13 Jbeta primers were used. Only in-frame clones appear in the TCRdb table, and some are missing; sequencing was by immunoSEQ multiplex PCR. This table has about 160,000 clones, about 64% appearing once. Material for sequencing was PBMCs. The source of these receptors is a man in his fifties in good health and CMV-seronegative.

The table lists this clone with a few counts. This sequence joins TRBV19 and TRBJ1-2, with 12 nucleotides matching TRBD1. The CDR3 consists of 16 residues. Unmatched junction bases numbered 6, after V lost 3 bases and J lost 4 bases. CDR1 is LNHDA and CDR2 is SQIVND in the germline V gene (reference sequence). The CDR3: CASSMGTGGEPYGYTF. Here the CDR3 DNA reads TGTGCCAGTAGTATGGGGACAGGGGGCGAACCCTATGGCTACACCTTC.

The rearrangement uses TRBV7-2 and TRBJ2-3; 8 bases match TRBD2. The CDR3 is 16 amino acids. Germline-derived CDR1 and CDR2 are SGHTA and FQGNSA. With V trimmed by 4 bases and J by 4 bases, 10 bases remained unmatched. CDR3: CASSWTSRNHPDTQYF. As DNA, the CDR3 is TGTGCCAGCAGCTGGACTAGCCGGAATCATCCAGATACGCAGTATTTT.

This clone was counted between two and nine times. The chain is built from TRBV9 and TRBJ2-7, with TRBD1 matching 9 bases. From germline, CDR1 is SGDLS and CDR2 YYNGEE. The CDR3 is 16 amino acids. The V segment lost 3 bases and the J segment 3 bases; nucleotides outside the gene matches: 10. CDR3 protein: CASSASADRGNYEQYF. The CDR3 DNA sequence: TGTGCCAGCAGCGCCTCGGCCGACAGGGGGAACTACGAGCAGTACTTC. Together with reference TRBV9 and TRBJ2-7, the CDR3 gives the full variable domain: DSGVTQTPKHLITATGQRVTLRCSPRSGDLSVYWYQQSLDQGLQFLIQYYNGEERAKGNILERFSAQQFPDLHSELNLSSLELGDSALYFCASSASADRGNYEQYFGPGTRLTVT.

In this sample, this clone turned up a few times. The chain links TRBV6-1 to TRBJ1-5, with 7 bases lining up with TRBD1. The J segment lost 4 bases and the V segment lost 0 bases, leaving 3 bases of the junction unmatched. CDR3 length: 15 residues. Germline V CDR1 and CDR2: MNHNS, SASEGT. The CDR3 sequence is CASSEALTGNQPQHF. The CDR3 DNA sequence: TGTGCCAGCAGTGAAGCGCTGACAGGGAATCAGCCCCAGCATTTT.

V is TRBV19 and J is TRBJ1-1; no reliable D call. Germline CDR1 is LNHDA and CDR2 is SQIVND (reference sequence). This CDR3 region has 14 residues. The V end lost 8 bases, the J end lost 4 bases, and 17 bases lay between the germline ends. The CDR3 bases are TGTGCCAGTCTACCGGACCGGCGGGGCACTGAAGCTTTCTTT. Protein sequence: CASLPDRRGTEAFF.

This chain uses TRBV27 with TRBJ1-2; tentatively, D is TRBD1 (5 bases). The germline CDR1 and CDR2 sequences are MNHEY and SMNVEV (reference sequence). Trimming left V 0 bases short and J 4 bases short, with 12 bases between. The CDR3 consists of 15 residues. The CDR3 is CASSLSRQGGYGYTF. CDR3 nucleotide sequence: TGTGCCAGCAGTTTATCGAGGCAGGGCGGCTATGGCTACACCTTC.

This chain uses TRBV6-6 with TRBJ2-1; 7 nucleotides align to TRBD1. V trimming: 6 bases; J trimming: 4 bases; junction bases outside the gene matches: 9. Germline values: CDR1 MNHNY, CDR2 SVGAGI (reference sequence). CDR3 length equals 15 residues. The CDR3 bases are TGTGCCAGCAGATCCACAGGGGACCTTTACAATGAGCAGTTCTTC. Translation gives CASRSTGDLYNEQFF.

The chain carries TRBV5-4 and TRBJ2-3; 9 nucleotides agree with TRBD2. CDR1 SGHNT and CDR2 YYREEE come from the germline V gene (reference sequence). V trimming: 0 bases; J trimming: 4 bases; junction bases outside the gene matches: 15. The CDR3 is made up of 19 amino acids. CDR3 coding DNA: TGTGCCAGCAGCTTGGCTCTGCGGGGGGGCCAAGGAGGGGCAGATACGCAGTATTTT. It is translated as CASSLALRGGQGGADTQYF.

The rearrangement uses TRBV5-1 and TRBJ2-3, with TRBD1 matching 8 bases. The CDR3 contains 17 residues. The germline V gene encodes CDR1 SGHRS and CDR2 YFSETQ. The J segment lost 1 base and the V segment lost 4 bases, leaving 11 bases of the junction unmatched. The CDR3 spells CASSPQQGAQRTDTQYF. DNA for the CDR3: TGCGCCAGCAGCCCCCAGCAGGGGGCTCAGCGCACAGATACGCAGTATTTT.

The V call is TRBV2, the J call TRBJ2-7; D may be TRBD1 (5 bases). The V end was cut by 7 bases, the J end by 6 bases, with 16 bases between. Germline V gene data show CDR1 as SNHLY and CDR2 as FYNNEI. This CDR3 is 13 amino acids long. Here the CDR3 DNA reads TGTGCCAGCAAAGTCCCTAGGGGCACCGAGCAGTACTTC. Protein product: CASKVPRGTEQYF.

This clone has more than one count but fewer than ten. The chain has TRBV7-9 and TRBJ2-3; TRBD2 aligns across 9 bases. V lost 5 bases and J lost 6; bases outside the gene matches: 6. Germline CDR1 reads SEHNR; CDR2 reads FQNEAQ (reference sequence). The CDR3 consists of 14 residues. In DNA form, the CDR3 reads TGTGCCAGCAGCGTTAGCGGGGGAGGGGATACGCAGTATTTT. Translation gives CASSVSGGGDTQYF.

The V and J genes are TRBV6-4 and TRBJ2-1; TRBD1 matches at 10 bases. This CDR3 contains 14 residues. Trimming cost V 2 bases and J 6 bases; bases outside gene matches: 1. Germline V gives CDR1 MRHNA, CDR2 SNTAGT. The CDR3 region has the DNA TGTGCCAGCAGTGACGGGACAGGGGTCAATGAGCAGTTCTTC. It codes for CASSDGTGVNEQFF.

The chain recombines TRBV1 with TRBJ2-5; the table's D call, TRBD1, has no DNA check behind it. TRBV1 is recorded as a pseudogene. The CDR3 spans 19 residues. The DNA of the CDR3 is TGCACCAGCAGCCAAGGGCCGGACAGGGCGAATCCTTGGTTGGAGACCCAGTACTTC. Its protein product is CTSSQGPDRANPWLETQYF.

This clone has just a few counts. The chain has TRBV2 and TRBJ1-4; 8 bases map to TRBD1. CDR3 size: 14 residues. V shed 5 bases and J 3 bases; nucleotides not matched to a gene: 2. The germline gives CDR1 SNHLY, CDR2 FYNNEI. The CDR3 DNA sequence: TGTGCCAGCAGTTGGGACAGGTCTAATGAAAAACTGTTTTTT. Translation: CASSWDRSNEKLFF.

This clone has just a few counts. V and J are TRBV4-1 and TRBJ2-1; D perhaps matches TRBD2 (6 bases). V was shortened by 2 bases and J by 4 bases, with 15 bases between the two germline ends. Germline CDR1 MGHRA, CDR2 YSYEKL. CDR3 length equals 16 residues. The CDR3 here is CASSQFGRGSYNEQFF. In DNA, the CDR3 is TGCGCCAGCAGCCAATTCGGACGGGGGAGTTACAATGAGCAGTTCTTC.

This clone was picked up a small number of times. The CDR3 loop reads CASSQGGSGNTIYF. DNA for the CDR3: TGTGCCAGCAGTCAAGGGGGATCTGGAAACACCATATATTTT. This rearrangement joins TRBV5-4 to TRBJ1-3, with TRBD1 as a possible D gene (6 bases). CDR3 length: 14 residues. The V gene's germline CDR1 is SGHNT and CDR2 YYREEE (reference sequence). V gave up 5 bases and J gave up 1 base, with 10 bases separating them. Using reference TRBV5-4 and TRBJ1-3 for the parts outside the CDR3, the full variable domain is ETGVTQSPTHLIKTRGQQVTLRCSSQSGHNTVSWYQQALGQGPQFIFQYYREEENGRGNFPPRFSGLQFPNYSSELNVNALELDDSALYLCASSQGGSGNTIYFGEGSWLTVV.

This chain links TRBV7-6 with TRBJ2-3; 9 bases are a match to TRBD2. J lost 6 bases, V lost 0 bases, and 7 bases had no gene match. Germline values: CDR1 SGHVS, CDR2 FNYEAQ. This CDR3 region has 16 residues. Here the CDR3 DNA reads TGTGCCAGCAGCTTAGCGGCTAGCGGGGTGTCGGATACGCAGTATTTT. This encodes CASSLAASGVSDTQYF.

This chain uses TRBV7-9 with TRBJ2-5, with TRBD2 matching over 11 bases. Germline assignment: CDR1 SEHNR and CDR2 FQNEAQ (reference sequence). The CDR3 loop spans 15 amino acids. V lost 3 bases to trimming and J lost 3 bases; unmatched junction nucleotides: 3. CDR3 residues: CASSFSSGGKETQYF. The CDR3 DNA is TGTGCCAGCAGCTTCTCTAGCGGGGGGAAAGAGACCCAGTACTTC.

This clone was seen a few times. The rearrangement joins TRBV11-2 to TRBJ1-2; 9 bases map to TRBD1. Germline CDR1 is SGHAT and CDR2 is FQNNGV. Trimming took 4 bases from V and 6 from J; bases not matched to a gene: 9. This CDR3 has 15 amino acids. CDR3 in DNA: TGTGCCAGCAGCTCAATAAGGACAGGGGTGGATGGCTACACCTTC. Translating gives CASSSIRTGVDGYTF.

This clone turned up a few times. The rearrangement joins TRBV6-6 to TRBJ1-1; D perhaps matches TRBD1 (5 bases). Per the germline V gene, CDR1 is MNHNY and CDR2 is SVGAGI (reference sequence). This CDR3 is built from 14 residues. The V end lost 3 bases, the J end lost 4 bases, and 12 bases lay between the germline ends. In DNA form, the CDR3 reads TGTGCCAGCAGTTATATTCAGGGAGGCACTGAAGCTTTCTTT. Amino acids: CASSYIQGGTEAFF.